The 10 T cell receptor beta chains below were found in one sample sequenced in a study of blood T cell repertoires in COVID-19. Sequenced by immunoSEQ multiplex PCR; TCRdb stores in-frame clones only, minus some. In the table there are some 170,000 clones, around 90% of which are singletons. Sequencing input: peripheral blood. The source is a woman aged 45-59 years with acute or convalescent COVID-19.

The V call is TRBV19, the J call TRBJ1-5, with D unresolved. The CDR3 length is 14 residues. Germline V lookup: CDR1 LNHDA, CDR2 SQIVND (reference sequence). With 5 bases removed from V and 11 bases from J, the gap between germline ends came to 19 bases. The chain's CDR3 is CASSPGGFVGAQHF. The CDR3 DNA sequence: TGTGCCAGTAGTCCGGGAGGTTTCGTTGGAGCCCAGCATTTT.

This sequence joins TRBV11-3 and TRBJ2-5; D gene ambiguous. The CDR3 has 11 amino acids. CDR1 and CDR2 (germline): SGHNT, YENEEA. Between the trimmed V and J ends, which lost 5 bases and 5 bases, there was a span of 6 bases. CDR3 sequence (DNA): TGTGCCAGCAGCCTCGGGGAGACCCAGTACTTC. It codes for CASSLGETQYF.

The rearrangement joins TRBV4-3 to TRBJ1-1; 7 positions match TRBD1. The CDR3 covers 14 residues. Per the germline V gene, CDR1 is LGHNA and CDR2 is YSLEER. V was pared by 4 bases and J by 7 bases, with 9 bases of the junction left unmatched. The CDR3 DNA reads TGCGCCAGCAGCCGAGGAACAGGGGAAGGTGAAGCTTTCTTT. Translation: CASSRGTGEGEAFF.

This clone was counted a single time. The gene calls are TRBV19 and TRBJ1-6; 8 positions agree with TRBD1. CDR3 length: 13 amino acids. The germline gives CDR1 LNHDA, CDR2 SQIVND (reference sequence). J lost 10 bases, V lost 10 bases, and 9 bases had no gene match. This CDR3 is CATGDRRQSPLHF. The CDR3 coding sequence is TGTGCCACGGGGGACAGGAGGCAATCACCCCTCCACTTT.

This clone was observed a single time. The CDR3 region is CASSSLAGGPNNEQFF. CDR3 nucleotide sequence: TGCGCCAGCAGCTCGTTAGCGGGGGGGCCGAACAATGAGCAGTTCTTC. The chain is built from TRBV5-1 and TRBJ2-1; 11 nucleotides agree with TRBD2. The CDR3 is made up of 16 amino acids. From germline, CDR1 is SGHRS and CDR2 YFSETQ. V lost 3 bases, J lost 5 bases, and 7 bases stayed unmatched.

This chain links TRBV5-4 with TRBJ2-7; TRBD2 might be the D (6 bases). Germline CDR1 and CDR2: SGHNT and YYREEE (reference sequence). The CDR3 totals 12 residues. V was trimmed by 4 bases and J by 6 bases, leaving 11 bases between them. CDR3 residues: CASSMEGIEQYF. CDR3 in DNA: TGTGCCAGCAGCATGGAGGGGATCGAGCAGTACTTC.

This chain joins TRBV5-5 and TRBJ2-3; D might be TRBD2 (5 bases). Looked up from germline, CDR1 is SGHKS and CDR2 is YYEKEE (reference sequence). This CDR3 has 14 amino acids. V shed 2 bases and J shed 2 bases, with 9 bases lying between them. The CDR3 here is CASSFQTTTDTQYF. CDR3 coding DNA: TGTGCCAGCAGCTTCCAGACTACCACAGATACGCAGTATTTT.

This chain uses TRBV10-3 with TRBJ1-1; D possibly corresponds to TRBD1 (5 bases). This CDR3 is built from 13 residues. Germline V gene sequence: CDR1 ENHRY, CDR2 SYGVKD. The V end lost 8 bases, the J end lost 2 bases, and 12 bases lay between the germline ends. The CDR3 loop is CAIGRGTNTEAFF. Written as DNA, the CDR3 is TGTGCCATCGGGCGGGGGACCAACACTGAAGCTTTCTTT.

This chain connects TRBV11-2 to TRBJ2-2; 13 bases line up with TRBD2. The V gene end was trimmed by 0 bases and the J gene end by 5 bases; junction bases not matched to a gene: 6. The CDR3 runs 18 residues. Germline V CDR1 and CDR2: SGHAT, FQNNGV. CDR3: CASSLELAGGRTTGELFF. CDR3 sequence (DNA): TGTGCCAGCAGCTTAGAACTAGCGGGGGGGAGAACGACCGGGGAGCTGTTTTTT.

This chain joins TRBV6-4 and TRBJ2-7, with 7 bases that match TRBD1. The CDR3 has 14 amino acids. Germline V gene data show CDR1 as MRHNA and CDR2 as SNTAGT. The ends lost 5 bases at V and 0 bases at J; junction bases unmatched: 4. CDR3 DNA: TGTGCCAGCAGTACAGGGGCCAGCTCCTACGAGCAGTACTTC. This encodes CASSTGASSYEQYF.